These 32 T cell receptor beta chains were all obtained from the same sample, sequenced in a study of preoperative IRX-2 immunotherapy in early breast cancer. Profiled with immunoSEQ multiplex PCR; TCRdb holds only in-frame clones, not every one. The sample yields approximately 98,000 clones, around 86% seen once. Treatment of the sample: preoperative locoregional IRX-2 cytokine immunotherapy. Here the sequenced sample was tumor tissue, taken after IRX-2 immunotherapy. The source is a human donor with breast cancer.

The J gene is TRBJ1-5, the V gene TRBV7-1; D gene uncertain. TRBV7-1 qualifies as an ORF whose function is uncertain. The CDR3 is 13 residues long. Trimming pared 7 bases from V and 5 bases from J, leaving 12 bases between. CDR3 sequence reads: CASTQRRDQPQHF. DNA of the CDR3: TGTGCCAGCACCCAACGGCGGGATCAGCCCCAGCATTTT.

The chain uses TRBV19 and TRBJ1-5; no reliable D call. Germline CDR1 LNHDA, CDR2 SQIVND (reference sequence). Between the trimmed V and J ends, which lost 7 bases and 0 bases, there was a span of 7 bases. This CDR3 contains 13 residues. CDR3 amino acids: CASTVASNQPQHF. The CDR3 DNA sequence: TGTGCCAGTACTGTCGCTAGCAATCAGCCCCAGCATTTT.

Only a few counts were recorded for this clone. The chain couples TRBV30 to TRBJ2-2; no clear D gene. From germline, CDR1 is GTSNPN and CDR2 SVGIG (reference sequence). Trimming took off 3 bases at V and 1 base at J, with 9 bases between the two ends. This CDR3 has 14 residues. CDR3 amino acids: CAWRLPGNTGELFF. DNA of the CDR3: TGTGCCTGGAGATTGCCAGGGAACACCGGGGAGCTGTTTTTT.

V usage is TRBV6-8 and J usage is TRBJ1-1; 7 nucleotides agree with TRBD1. CDR1 and CDR2 from the germline V gene are MNHGY and SAAAGT. The junction had 5 bases not matched to a gene; V was cut back by 8 bases and J by 5 bases. The CDR3 is 12 residues long. CDR3 sequence (DNA): TGTGCCAGCCACAGGGGTTTGACTGAAGCTTTCTTT. It encodes CASHRGLTEAFF.

This chain connects TRBV7-1 to TRBJ1-2; D is ambiguous. TRBV7-1 is placed among ORFs of uncertain function. The CDR3 consists of 13 residues. V lost 4 bases to trimming and J lost 5 bases, with 11 bases between them. In DNA, the CDR3 is TGTGCCAGCAGCTTAGTCGGGGTTTATGGCTACACCTTC. This gives the protein CASSLVGVYGYTF.

This clone has only one observation. The genes are TRBV15 and TRBJ2-2; D is ambiguous. Looked up from germline, CDR1 is LNHNV and CDR2 is YYDKDF (reference sequence). CDR3 length: 14 residues. The V end lost 3 bases, the J end lost 6 bases, and 11 bases lay between the germline ends. The CDR3 coding sequence is TGTGCCACCAGCAGGGATACTGAGGCCGGGGAGCTGTTTTTT. Its translation: CATSRDTEAGELFF.

This clone has just a few counts. V is TRBV15 and J is TRBJ1-5; TRBD1 is a possible D gene (5 bases). Trimming shortened V by 1 base and J by 7 bases, and 17 bases separated the two germline ends. The CDR3 is made up of 16 amino acids. CDR1 and CDR2 (germline): LNHNV, YYDKDF (reference sequence). The CDR3 DNA reads TGTGCCACCAGCAGAGTTGGTGACAGTATTGTCCAGCCCCAGCATTTT. Its translation: CATSRVGDSIVQPQHF.

The gene calls are TRBV7-1 and TRBJ1-1, with D tentatively TRBD1 (6 bases). TRBV7-1 qualifies as an ORF whose function is uncertain. V lost 3 bases to trimming and J lost 3 bases, with 23 bases between them. The length of the CDR3 is 18 residues. The CDR3 loop is CASSSLRRGPTTDTEAFF. The CDR3 DNA reads as TGTGCCAGCAGCTCCCTGCGGCGGGGGCCAACAACGGACACTGAAGCTTTCTTT.

Of note for this clone: A junction end diverges from the germline sequence, so it may reflect a read error. V gene TRBV7-1 combines with J gene TRBJ2-3; perhaps TRBD2 as D (5 bases). TRBV7-1 is labeled an ORF, and its function is uncertain. This CDR3 contains 14 residues. In nucleotides, the CDR3 is TGTGCTAGCAGCTTAAAGTCGGGATCAGATACGCAGTATTTT. This codes for CASSLKSGSDTQYF.

V gene TRBV30 combines with J gene TRBJ2-7; 11 bases map to TRBD1. This CDR3 is 15 amino acids long. V trimming: 2 bases; J trimming: 3 bases; junction bases outside the gene matches: 6. The germline V gene encodes CDR1 GTSNPN and CDR2 SVGIG (reference sequence). This CDR3 reads CAWSITGTGGYEQYF. The CDR3 DNA reads TGTGCCTGGAGTATCACCGGGACAGGGGGCTACGAGCAGTACTTC.

This clone was seen a single time. As DNA, the CDR3 is TGTGCCAGTGGCCGGGACAGGGACAATGAGCAGTTCTTC. It encodes CASGRDRDNEQFF. V and J are TRBV6-8 and TRBJ2-1; 9 bases are a match to TRBD1. This CDR3 contains 13 residues. V was pared by 9 bases and J by 5 bases, with 5 bases of the junction left unmatched. Germline V gene data show CDR1 as MNHGY and CDR2 as SAAAGT.

V and J are TRBV5-1 and TRBJ2-7; maybe TRBD1 (6 bases). The CDR3 extends over 15 amino acids. The germline gives CDR1 SGHRS, CDR2 YFSETQ. The ends were cut back, 0 bases at V and 7 bases at J, with 17 bases in the middle. This chain's CDR3 is CASSLVSGAFEEQYF. The CDR3 DNA reads TGCGCCAGCAGCTTGGTTTCAGGGGCCTTCGAGGAGCAGTACTTC.

The chain joins TRBV29-1 to TRBJ2-3, with D possibly called TRBD1 or TRBD2 (5 bases each). The CDR3 contains 12 residues. Between the trimmed V and J ends, which lost 1 base and 4 bases, there was a span of 6 bases. Germline lookup yields CDR1 SQVTM and CDR2 ANQGSEA. In DNA form, the CDR3 reads TGCAGCGTTGAAGTGGGACCAGATACGCAGTATTTT. Encoded protein: CSVEVGPDTQYF.

The chain carries TRBV7-8 and TRBJ2-5; D is ambiguous. The V end was cut by 5 bases, the J end by 5 bases, with 12 bases between. The CDR3 has 13 residues. CDR1 is SGHVS, CDR2 FQNEAQ, per germline. CDR3 sequence (DNA): TGTGCCAGCAGCCGGCGGCTAACGGAGACCCAGTACTTC. Encoded protein: CASSRRLTETQYF.

The V call is TRBV10-1, the J call TRBJ1-1, with D possibly matching TRBD1 (5 bases). The germline V and J ends were trimmed by 0 bases and 4 bases, with 12 bases remaining between them. Germline loops: CDR1 WNHNN, CDR2 SYGVQD (reference sequence). The CDR3 runs 15 residues. This chain's CDR3 is CASSESGLRGTEAFF. CDR3 DNA: TGCGCCAGCAGTGAGTCGGGTCTTAGGGGCACTGAAGCTTTCTTT.

V is TRBV6-8 and J is TRBJ1-1; D is uncertain. Germline V gives CDR1 MNHGY, CDR2 SAAAGT. Trimming took 4 bases from V and 5 from J, leaving 26 bases between them. The length of the CDR3 is 18 residues. As DNA, the CDR3 is TGTGCCAGCAGTTTGAGGAGTATTCGGGCCCGTTCGGGGACTGAAGCTTTCTTT. Translation: CASSLRSIRARSGTEAFF.

The chain carries TRBV7-1 and TRBJ2-5; D is perhaps TRBD2 (5 bases). TRBV7-1 is noted as an ORF with a role that remains uncertain. The CDR3 is made up of 13 amino acids. The germline V and J ends were trimmed by 5 bases and 3 bases, with 10 bases remaining between them. The CDR3 region is CASSVTREETQYF. CDR3 coding DNA: TGTGCCAGCAGCGTTACTAGGGAAGAGACCCAGTACTTC.

This chain connects TRBV6-8 to TRBJ1-1; unclear D gene. Germline assignment: CDR1 MNHGY and CDR2 SAAAGT. Trimming left V 8 bases short and J 0 bases short, with 13 bases between. The CDR3 length is 14 residues. This CDR3 reads CASGQLFLNTEAFF. The CDR3 bases are TGTGCCAGCGGGCAATTGTTCTTGAACACTGAAGCTTTCTTT.

The CDR3 region is CASGPGLAGGQETQYF. DNA of the CDR3: TGTGCTAGTGGTCCTGGACTAGCGGGAGGGCAAGAGACCCAGTACTTC. This chain connects TRBV12-5 to TRBJ2-5; 15 bases are shared with TRBD2. In germline, CDR1 is LGHNT, CDR2 FRNRAP. The CDR3 loop spans 16 amino acids. J gave up 2 bases and V 5 bases, and 3 bases lay outside the gene matches.

This clone came up once. The chain joins TRBV6-7 to TRBJ1-2; 10 bases are a match to TRBD1. TRBV6-7 is an open reading frame whose function is uncertain. Germline trimming cut 5 bases from V and 3 bases from J; bases unmatched to any gene: 3. The CDR3 is made up of 14 amino acids. CDR3 DNA: TGTGCCAGCAGTCCGGGACAGGGGTACTATGGCTACACCTTC. It translates to CASSPGQGYYGYTF.

The V gene is TRBV5-1, the J gene TRBJ1-1; TRBD1 might be the D (5 bases). This CDR3 contains 16 residues. From germline, CDR1 is SGHRS and CDR2 YFSETQ. The V and J ends lost 3 bases and 0 bases respectively, with 15 bases between them. This CDR3 reads CASSSFSQGMNTEAFF. The DNA for the CDR3 is TGCGCCAGCAGCTCGTTTTCGCAGGGTATGAACACTGAAGCTTTCTTT. Using reference TRBV5-1 and TRBJ1-1 for the parts outside the CDR3, the full variable domain is KAGVTQTPRYLIKTRGQQVTLSCSPISGHRSVSWYQQTPGQGLQFLFEYFSETQRNKGNFPGRFSGRQFSNSRSEMNVSTLELGDSALYLCASSSFSQGMNTEAFFGQGTRLTVV.

The CDR3 here is CAWRQLWEYEQYF. The DNA for the CDR3 is TGTGCCTGGAGACAGTTGTGGGAGTACGAGCAGTACTTC. This chain connects TRBV30 to TRBJ2-7, with D tentatively TRBD2 (5 bases). There are 13 residues in the CDR3. The germline V gene has CDR1 GTSNPN and CDR2 SVGIG (reference sequence). V was pared by 3 bases and J by 4 bases, with 13 bases between.

The chain links TRBV11-3 to TRBJ1-5; possible D gene TRBD1, 6 bases. The V and J ends lost 3 bases and 9 bases respectively, with 18 bases between them. The germline V gene has CDR1 SGHNT and CDR2 YENEEA. This CDR3 is 15 amino acids long. CDR3: CASSLRLGASWPQHF. CDR3 nucleotides: TGTGCCAGCAGCTTGAGGCTGGGGGCCAGTTGGCCCCAGCATTTT.

This chain links TRBV5-1 with TRBJ1-1, with no clear D. V lost 5 bases, J lost 8 bases, and 22 bases lay in between. Per the germline V gene, CDR1 is SGHRS and CDR2 is YFSETQ. CDR3 length: 15 residues. CDR3: CASRGRGDRSEEAFF. CDR3 nucleotide sequence: TGCGCCAGCAGGGGCCGGGGAGACCGATCAGAAGAAGCTTTCTTT.

This chain uses TRBV5-1 with TRBJ1-2, with D perhaps matching TRBD1 (6 bases). Germline loops: CDR1 SGHRS, CDR2 YFSETQ. The CDR3 totals 14 residues. V gave up 4 bases and J gave up 8 bases, with 18 bases separating them. The CDR3 DNA reads TGCGCCAGCAGCCCAGAACAGGGCCCTGCAGGCTACACCTTC. This codes for CASSPEQGPAGYTF. Full variable domain (missing parts from reference TRBV5-1 and TRBJ1-2): KAGVTQTPRYLIKTRGQQVTLSCSPISGHRSVSWYQQTPGQGLQFLFEYFSETQRNKGNFPGRFSGRQFSNSRSEMNVSTLELGDSALYLCASSPEQGPAGYTFGSGTRLTVV.

The chain has TRBV5-1 and TRBJ1-2; 7 bases are a match to TRBD1. CDR3 length equals 15 residues. The germline CDR1 and CDR2 sequences are SGHRS and YFSETQ. The V segment lost 3 bases and the J segment 4 bases; nucleotides outside the gene matches: 9. The CDR3, as DNA: TGCGCCAGCAGCTCATCCGGGACAGAGGTCTATGGCTACACCTTC. It yields the protein CASSSSGTEVYGYTF.

The V call is TRBV19, the J call TRBJ1-4; weak D call: TRBD1 (5 bases). Trimming shortened V by 5 bases and J by 4 bases, and 17 bases separated the two germline ends. The CDR3 length is 16 residues. CDR1 is LNHDA and CDR2 is SQIVND in the germline V gene (reference sequence). The chain's CDR3 is CASSSNGAGYNEKLFF. In nucleotides, the CDR3 is TGTGCCAGTAGTTCCAACGGGGCGGGCTATAATGAAAAACTGTTTTTT.

J is TRBJ1-1 and V is TRBV10-1; tentatively, D is TRBD1 (6 bases). Germline CDR1 is WNHNN and CDR2 is SYGVQD (reference sequence). This CDR3 is built from 15 residues. V was cut by 0 bases and J by 1 base, with 9 bases left in between. CDR3 sequence: CASSESARGNTEAFF. The CDR3 nucleotides are TGCGCCAGCAGTGAGTCGGCCAGGGGGAACACTGAAGCTTTCTTT.

With regard to this clone: Other DNA sequences in the same sample also yield this CDR3. The chain has TRBV30 and TRBJ1-1; 7 nucleotides line up with TRBD1. Trimming at V came to 8 bases and at J to 0 bases, leaving 6 bases not matched to a gene. This CDR3 region has 13 residues. Looked up from germline, CDR1 is GTSNPN and CDR2 is SVGIG (reference sequence). This CDR3 is CASRQGLNTEAFF. Written as DNA, the CDR3 is TGTGCCAGTAGACAGGGTTTGAACACTGAAGCTTTCTTT.

The chain combines TRBV11-3 with TRBJ1-1; D is unclear. Germline loops: CDR1 SGHNT, CDR2 YENEEA. This CDR3 region has 14 residues. The ends were cut back, 4 bases at V and 3 bases at J, with 12 bases in the middle. The CDR3 loop reads CASSSSGKDTEAFF. The CDR3 nucleotides are TGTGCCAGCAGCTCCAGCGGGAAGGACACTGAAGCTTTCTTT. The whole variable domain, remainder taken from reference TRBV11-3 and TRBJ1-1, is EAGVVQSPRYKIIEKKQPVAFWCNPISGHNTLYWYLQNLGQGPELLIRYENEEAVDDSQLPKDRFSAERLKGVDSTLKIQPAELGDSAVYLCASSSSGKDTEAFFGQGTRLTVV.

The chain carries TRBV19 and TRBJ1-2; 7 positions match TRBD1. CDR3 size: 16 residues. J gave up 6 bases and V 5 bases, and 15 bases lay outside the gene matches. The germline V gene has CDR1 LNHDA and CDR2 SQIVND (reference sequence). DNA for the CDR3: TGTGCCAGTAGTCGACTCCATACAGGGGTCGCAAATGGCTACACCTTC. Its protein product is CASSRLHTGVANGYTF.

The gene calls are TRBV16 and TRBJ1-6; possibly TRBD1 for D (6 bases). This CDR3 has 13 residues. V lost 5 bases and J 14 bases, leaving 16 bases between the germline ends. The germline gives CDR1 KGHSY, CDR2 FQNENV. The chain's CDR3 is CASSGGTPPSLHF. In DNA, the CDR3 is TGTGCCAGCAGCGGCGGGACACCCCCTTCCCTCCACTTT.